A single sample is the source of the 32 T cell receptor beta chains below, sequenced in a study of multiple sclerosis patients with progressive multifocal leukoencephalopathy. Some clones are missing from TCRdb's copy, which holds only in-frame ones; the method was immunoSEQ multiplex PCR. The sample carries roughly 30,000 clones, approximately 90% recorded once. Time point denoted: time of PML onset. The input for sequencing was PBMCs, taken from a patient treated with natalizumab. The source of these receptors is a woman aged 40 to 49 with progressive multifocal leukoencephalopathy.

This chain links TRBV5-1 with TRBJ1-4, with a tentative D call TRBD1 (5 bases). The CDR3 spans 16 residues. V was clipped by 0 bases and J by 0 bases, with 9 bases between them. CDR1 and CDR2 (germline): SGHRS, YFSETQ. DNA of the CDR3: TGCGCCAGCAGCTTGGAGGGGAGTACAACTAATGAAAAACTGTTTTTT. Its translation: CASSLEGSTTNEKLFF.

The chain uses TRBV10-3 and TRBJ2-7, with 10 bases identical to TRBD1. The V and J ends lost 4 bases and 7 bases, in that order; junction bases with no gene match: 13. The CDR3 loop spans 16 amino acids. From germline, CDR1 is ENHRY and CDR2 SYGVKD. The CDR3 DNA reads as TGTGCCATCAGTGGAACAGAAAGGACAGGGGGGACGGAGCAGTACTTC. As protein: CAISGTERTGGTEQYF.

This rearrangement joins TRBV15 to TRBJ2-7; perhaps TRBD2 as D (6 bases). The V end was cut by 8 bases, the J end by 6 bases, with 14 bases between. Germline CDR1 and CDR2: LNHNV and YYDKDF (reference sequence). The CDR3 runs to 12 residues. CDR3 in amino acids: CATGGGLFEQYF. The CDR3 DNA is TGTGCCACCGGGGGTGGACTATTCGAGCAGTACTTC.

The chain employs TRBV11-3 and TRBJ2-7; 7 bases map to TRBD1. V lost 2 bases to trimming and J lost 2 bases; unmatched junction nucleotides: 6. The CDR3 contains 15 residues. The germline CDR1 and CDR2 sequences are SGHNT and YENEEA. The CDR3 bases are TGTGCCAGCAGCTTATTCGGGCAGGGGGCCTACGAGCAGTACTTC. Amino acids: CASSLFGQGAYEQYF.

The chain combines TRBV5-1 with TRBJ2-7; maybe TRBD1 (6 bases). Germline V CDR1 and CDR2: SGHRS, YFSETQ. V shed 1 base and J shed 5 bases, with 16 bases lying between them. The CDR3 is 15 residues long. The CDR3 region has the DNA TGCGCCAGCAGCTTGTTAGGCAGGGGTTCCGACGAGCAGTACTTC. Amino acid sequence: CASSLLGRGSDEQYF. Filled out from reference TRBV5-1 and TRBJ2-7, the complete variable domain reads KAGVTQTPRYLIKTRGQQVTLSCSPISGHRSVSWYQQTPGQGLQFLFEYFSETQRNKGNFPGRFSGRQFSNSRSEMNVSTLELGDSALYLCASSLLGRGSDEQYFGPGTRLTVT.

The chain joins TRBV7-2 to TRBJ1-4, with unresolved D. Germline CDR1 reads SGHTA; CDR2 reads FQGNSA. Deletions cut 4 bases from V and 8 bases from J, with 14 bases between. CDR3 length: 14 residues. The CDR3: CASSSRWGDEKLFF. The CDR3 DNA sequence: TGTGCCAGCAGCTCCCGATGGGGAGACGAAAAACTGTTTTTT. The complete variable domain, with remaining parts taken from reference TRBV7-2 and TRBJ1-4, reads GAGVSQSPSNKVTEKGKDVELRCDPISGHTALYWYRQSLGQGLEFLIYFQGNSAPDKSGLPSDRFSAERTGGSVSTLTIQRTQQEDSAVYLCASSSRWGDEKLFFGSGTQLSVL.

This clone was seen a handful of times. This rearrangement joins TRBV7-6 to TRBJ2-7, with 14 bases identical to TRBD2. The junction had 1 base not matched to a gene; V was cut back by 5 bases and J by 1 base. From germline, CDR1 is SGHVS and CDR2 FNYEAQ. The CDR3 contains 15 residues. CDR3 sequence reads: CASSRTSGGSYEQYF. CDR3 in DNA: TGTGCCAGCAGCCGGACTAGCGGGGGGTCCTACGAGCAGTACTTC.

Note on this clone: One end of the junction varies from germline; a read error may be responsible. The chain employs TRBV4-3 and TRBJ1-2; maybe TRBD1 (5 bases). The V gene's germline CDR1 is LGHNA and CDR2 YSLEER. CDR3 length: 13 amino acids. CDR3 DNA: TGCGCCAGCAGTCAAGACAGTCTCTATGGCTACACCTTC. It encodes CASSQDSLYGYTF.

CDR3 loop: CASSQGVLNYGYTF. CDR3 DNA sequence: TGTGCCAGCAGCCAAGGGGTCTTAAACTATGGCTACACCTTC. The chain combines TRBV14 with TRBJ1-2; D uncertain. The CDR3 has 14 residues. Germline CDR1 is SGHDN and CDR2 is FVKESK. Trimming took 1 base from V and 2 from J, leaving 8 bases between them.

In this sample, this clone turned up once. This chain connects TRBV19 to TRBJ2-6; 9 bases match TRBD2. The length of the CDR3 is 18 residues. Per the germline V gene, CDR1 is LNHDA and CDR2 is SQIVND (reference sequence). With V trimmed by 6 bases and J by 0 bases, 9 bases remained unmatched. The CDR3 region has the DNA TGTGCCAGTAGCGACCTTAGCGGGGGCAGCTCTGGGGCCAACGTCCTGACTTTC. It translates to CASSDLSGGSSGANVLTF. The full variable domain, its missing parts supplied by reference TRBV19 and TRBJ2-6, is DGGITQSPKYLFRKEGQNVTLSCEQNLNHDAMYWYRQDPGQGLRLIYYSQIVNDFQKGDIAEGYSVSREKKESFPLTVTSAQKNPTAFYLCASSDLSGGSSGANVLTFGAGSRLTVL.

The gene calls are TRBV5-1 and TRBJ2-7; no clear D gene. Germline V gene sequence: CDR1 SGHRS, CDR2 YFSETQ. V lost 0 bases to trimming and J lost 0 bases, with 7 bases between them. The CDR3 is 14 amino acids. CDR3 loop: CASSLEASSYEQYF. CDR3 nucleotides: TGCGCCAGCAGCTTGGAGGCGAGCTCCTACGAGCAGTACTTC.

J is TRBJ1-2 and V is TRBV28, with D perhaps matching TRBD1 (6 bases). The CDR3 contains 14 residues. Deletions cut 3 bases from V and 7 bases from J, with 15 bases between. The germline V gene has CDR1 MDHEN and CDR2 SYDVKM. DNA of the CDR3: TGTGCCAGCAGTTTTGGGGGCCTAGGAGGTGGCTACACCTTC. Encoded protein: CASSFGGLGGGYTF.

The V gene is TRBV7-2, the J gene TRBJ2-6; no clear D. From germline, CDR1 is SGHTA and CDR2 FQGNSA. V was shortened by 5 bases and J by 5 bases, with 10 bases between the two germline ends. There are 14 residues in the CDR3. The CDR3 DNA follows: TGTGCCAGCAGCCGACAAAGTCGGGCCAACGTCCTGACTTTC. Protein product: CASSRQSRANVLTF.

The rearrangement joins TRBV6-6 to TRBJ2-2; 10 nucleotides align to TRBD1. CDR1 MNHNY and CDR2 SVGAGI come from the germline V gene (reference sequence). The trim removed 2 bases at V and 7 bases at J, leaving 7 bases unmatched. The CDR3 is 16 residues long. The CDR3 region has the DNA TGTGCCAGCAGTTACCTTCGACAGGGGGCTAACGGGGAGCTGTTTTTT. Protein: CASSYLRQGANGELFF.

CDR3 in amino acids: CASSFGREYGYTF. The CDR3 nucleotides are TGTGCCAGCAGCTTTGGCAGGGAGTATGGCTACACCTTC. The V and J genes are TRBV7-2 and TRBJ1-2; tentative D call: TRBD1 (5 bases). CDR1 is SGHTA and CDR2 is FQGNSA in the germline V gene. The CDR3 has 13 residues. V was pared by 3 bases and J by 5 bases, with 10 bases between. The full variable domain, with the rest looked up from reference TRBV7-2 and TRBJ1-2, is GAGVSQSPSNKVTEKGKDVELRCDPISGHTALYWYRQSLGQGLEFLIYFQGNSAPDKSGLPSDRFSAERTGGSVSTLTIQRTQQEDSAVYLCASSFGREYGYTFGSGTRLTVV.

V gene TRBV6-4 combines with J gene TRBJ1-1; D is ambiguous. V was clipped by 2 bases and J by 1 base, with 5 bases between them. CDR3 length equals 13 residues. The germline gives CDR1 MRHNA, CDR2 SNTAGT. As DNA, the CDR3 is TGTGCCAGCAGTGACGGCTCGAACACTGAAGCTTTCTTT. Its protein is CASSDGSNTEAFF.

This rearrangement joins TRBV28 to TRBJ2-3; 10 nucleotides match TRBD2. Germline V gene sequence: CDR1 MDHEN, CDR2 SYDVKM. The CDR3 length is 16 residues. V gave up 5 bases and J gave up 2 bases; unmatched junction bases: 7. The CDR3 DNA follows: TGTGCCAGCAGTATCCGGACTAGCGGTTACACAGATACGCAGTATTTT. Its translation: CASSIRTSGYTDTQYF.

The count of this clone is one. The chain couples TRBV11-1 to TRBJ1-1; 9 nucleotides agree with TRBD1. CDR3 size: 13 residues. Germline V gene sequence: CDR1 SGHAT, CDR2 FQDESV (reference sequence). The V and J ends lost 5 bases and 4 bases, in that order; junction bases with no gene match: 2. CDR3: CASSTTGGTEAFF. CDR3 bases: TGTGCCAGCAGCACGACAGGGGGCACTGAAGCTTTCTTT.

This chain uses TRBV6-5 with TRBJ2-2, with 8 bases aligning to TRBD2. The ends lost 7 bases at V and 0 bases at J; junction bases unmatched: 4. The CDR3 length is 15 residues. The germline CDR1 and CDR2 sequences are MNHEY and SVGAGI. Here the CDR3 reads CASTPGGTNTGELFF. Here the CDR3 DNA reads TGTGCCAGCACCCCGGGGGGGACGAACACCGGGGAGCTGTTTTTT.

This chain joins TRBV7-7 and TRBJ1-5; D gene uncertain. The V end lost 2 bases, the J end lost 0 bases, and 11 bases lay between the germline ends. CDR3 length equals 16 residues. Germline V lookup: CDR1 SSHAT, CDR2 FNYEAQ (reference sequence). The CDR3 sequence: CASSLSGVDSNQPQHF. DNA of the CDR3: TGTGCCAGCAGCTTATCCGGCGTTGATAGCAATCAGCCCCAGCATTTT.

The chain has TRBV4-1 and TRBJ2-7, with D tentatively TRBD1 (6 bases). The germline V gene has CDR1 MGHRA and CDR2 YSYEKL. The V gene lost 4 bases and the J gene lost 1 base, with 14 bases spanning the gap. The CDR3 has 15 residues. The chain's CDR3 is CASSLRDTESYEQYF. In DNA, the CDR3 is TGCGCCAGCAGCCTAAGGGACACCGAATCCTACGAGCAGTACTTC.

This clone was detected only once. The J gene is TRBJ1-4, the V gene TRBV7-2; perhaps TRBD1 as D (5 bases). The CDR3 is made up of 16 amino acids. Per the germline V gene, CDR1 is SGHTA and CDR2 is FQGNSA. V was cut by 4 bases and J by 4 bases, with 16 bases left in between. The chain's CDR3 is CASSSPGAIGNEKLFF. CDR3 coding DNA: TGTGCCAGCAGCTCACCCGGGGCTATCGGTAATGAAAAACTGTTTTTT.

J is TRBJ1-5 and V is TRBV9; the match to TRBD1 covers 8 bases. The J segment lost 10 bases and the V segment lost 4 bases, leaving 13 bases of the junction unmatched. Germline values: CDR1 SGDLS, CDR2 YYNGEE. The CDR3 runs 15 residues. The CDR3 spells CASSTGTGLMEPQHF. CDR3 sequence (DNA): TGTGCCAGCAGCACCGGGACAGGCCTTATGGAACCCCAGCATTTT.

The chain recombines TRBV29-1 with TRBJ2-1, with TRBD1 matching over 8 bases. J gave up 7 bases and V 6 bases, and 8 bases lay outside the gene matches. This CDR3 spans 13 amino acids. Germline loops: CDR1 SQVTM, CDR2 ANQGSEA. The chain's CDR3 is CSVEQGVRNEQFF. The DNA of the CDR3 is TGCAGCGTGGAACAGGGGGTGAGGAATGAGCAGTTCTTC.

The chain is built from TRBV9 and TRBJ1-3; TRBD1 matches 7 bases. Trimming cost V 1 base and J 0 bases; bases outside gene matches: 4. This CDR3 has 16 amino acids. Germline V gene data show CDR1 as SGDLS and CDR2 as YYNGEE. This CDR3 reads CASSVSTGNSGNTIYF. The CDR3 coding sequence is TGTGCCAGCAGCGTATCGACAGGGAACTCTGGAAACACCATATATTTT.

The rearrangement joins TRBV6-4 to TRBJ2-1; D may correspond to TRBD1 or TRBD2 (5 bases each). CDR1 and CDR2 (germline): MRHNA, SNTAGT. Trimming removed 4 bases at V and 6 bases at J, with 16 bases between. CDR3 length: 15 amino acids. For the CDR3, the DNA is TGTGCCAGCAGTGGGGACGCCGCGGGCTCCAATGAGCAGTTCTTC. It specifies CASSGDAAGSNEQFF.

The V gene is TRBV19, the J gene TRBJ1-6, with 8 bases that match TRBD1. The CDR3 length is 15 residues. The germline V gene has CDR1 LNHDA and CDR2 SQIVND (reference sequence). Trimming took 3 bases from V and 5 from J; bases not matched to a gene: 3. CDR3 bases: TGTGCCAGTAGTATCCAACAGGGGGATAATTCACCCCTCCACTTT. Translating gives CASSIQQGDNSPLHF.

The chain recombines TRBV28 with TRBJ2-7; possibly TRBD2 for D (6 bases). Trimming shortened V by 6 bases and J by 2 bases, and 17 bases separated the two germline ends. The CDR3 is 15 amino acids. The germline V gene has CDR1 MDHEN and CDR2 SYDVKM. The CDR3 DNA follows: TGTGCCAGCAGGTGGGACTGGCGGGAACCCTACGAGCAGTACTTC. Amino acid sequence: CASRWDWREPYEQYF.

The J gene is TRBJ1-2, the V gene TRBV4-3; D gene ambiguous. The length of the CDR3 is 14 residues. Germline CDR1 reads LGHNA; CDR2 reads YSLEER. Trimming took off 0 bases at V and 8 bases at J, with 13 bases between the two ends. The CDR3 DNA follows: TGCGCCAGCAGCCAAGATCTCGATCCCCGGGGCTACACCTTC. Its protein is CASSQDLDPRGYTF.

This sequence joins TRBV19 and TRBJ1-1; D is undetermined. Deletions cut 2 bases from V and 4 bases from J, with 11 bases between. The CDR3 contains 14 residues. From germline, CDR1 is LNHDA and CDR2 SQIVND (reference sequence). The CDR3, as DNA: TGTGCCAGTAGTATACGAGAGGGATCCACTGAAGCTTTCTTT. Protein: CASSIREGSTEAFF.

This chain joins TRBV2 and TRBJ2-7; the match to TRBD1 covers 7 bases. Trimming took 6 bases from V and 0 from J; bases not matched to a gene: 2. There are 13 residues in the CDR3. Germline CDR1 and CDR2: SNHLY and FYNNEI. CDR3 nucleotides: TGTGCCAGCAGGAGGGACAGCTCCTACGAGCAGTACTTC. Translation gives CASRRDSSYEQYF. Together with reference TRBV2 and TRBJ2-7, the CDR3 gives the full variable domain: EPEVTQTPSHQVTQMGQEVILRCVPISNHLYFYWYRQILGQKVEFLVSFYNNEISEKSEIFDDQFSVERPDGSNFTLKIRSTKLEDSAMYFCASRRDSSYEQYFGPGTRLTVT.

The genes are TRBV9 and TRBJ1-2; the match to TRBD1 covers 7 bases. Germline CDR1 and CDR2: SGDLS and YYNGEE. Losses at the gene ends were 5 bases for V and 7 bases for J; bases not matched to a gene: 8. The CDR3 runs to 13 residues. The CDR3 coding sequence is TGTGCCAGCAGTGCCAGACAGGGTGGTGGCTACACCTTC. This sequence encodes CASSARQGGGYTF. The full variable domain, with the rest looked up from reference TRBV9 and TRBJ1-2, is DSGVTQTPKHLITATGQRVTLRCSPRSGDLSVYWYQQSLDQGLQFLIQYYNGEERAKGNILERFSAQQFPDLHSELNLSSLELGDSALYFCASSARQGGGYTFGSGTRLTVV.